The text below deals with one T cell receptor (beta chain). TCRbeta library construction was performed incorporating unique molecular identifiers. In TCRdb, the PCR reads were re-called with MiXCR into one record per CDR3 protein. The table includes hundreds of thousands of distinct CDR3 sequences, approximately 16% detected once. This sample is drawn from a study of T-cell reconstitution after alpha-beta-depleted transplantation in children. The germline gives CDR1 SGHAT, CDR2 FQNNGV. The V gene lost 8 bases and the J gene lost 6 bases, with 16 bases spanning the gap. The CDR3 length is 14 residues. This chain joins TRBV11-2 and TRBJ2-2; perhaps TRBD1 as D (6 bases). The specimen comprised PBMCs from the stem cell graft donor, sampled from the stem cell graft. The clonotype originates from a human donor who donated a stem cell graft to a child with acute lymphoblastic leukemia. In nucleotides, the CDR3 is TGTGCCAGCCTCTATTTAAAGGGGGCCGGGGAGCTGTTTTTT. It is translated as CASLYLKGAGELFF.